This TCR beta chain was captured in a study of tumor-infiltrating lymphocytes in primary liver carcinoma (TCRdb year 2017). In the study overall: About 5 patients with histopathologically diagnosed primary liver carcinoma underwent surgical resection in China between late 2015 and March 2016. Of the five patients (three men and two women, aged 30 to 69 years), four had hepatocellular carcinoma and one had combined HCC and intrahepatic cholangiocarcinoma. The five patients had tumors staged T1-T3 N0M0, with maximum diameters ranging from about 4 to 11 cm. Roughly 3.5 to 7.5 million productive TCRbeta reads were obtained per sample, and no significant difference in read depth was found between tissue types. For each liver tumor, the study sampled five regions along with adjacent normal tissue and blood, and applied TCRbeta repertoire sequencing, expression microarrays and whole-exome sequencing. A total of around 35 specimens from 5 patients, comprising some 25 tumor regions, 5 adjacent noncancerous liver tissues and 5 peripheral blood samples, were covered by TCRbeta repertoire sequencing. High reproducibility was observed for the technical replicate repertoires, with mean shared-clone rates approximately 0.92 and correlation coefficients above 0.95. General findings and caveats noted by the study authors: Because the samples were bulk and unsorted, CD4+ and CD8+ T cell repertoires could not be compared. Consistent with antigen-driven expansion, pairs of tumor regions showed higher repertoire overlap (mean about 36%) than either tumor-adjacent pairs (around 17%) or tumor-blood pairs (approximately 15%). Only four or five patients were included in the study, and the authors note that the findings should be validated in a larger study. Only the TCR beta chain was sequenced, which likely underestimates true repertoire diversity because unpaired alpha chains were not captured. A significantly larger repertoire fraction was made up by the top 250 clones in tumors than in blood (p = 0.039).

Starting from roughly 500 ng total RNA, TCRbeta-specific cDNA was produced by reverse transcription with a constant-region primer and ProtoScript II reverse transcriptase. The TCRbeta libraries were prepared through three rounds of nested multiplex PCR following a slightly modified ARM-PCR procedure. The first two PCR rounds used multiplex TRBV1-TRBV30 forward primers with a Cbeta reverse primer, each for about 9 cycles. Sample barcodes and Illumina adapters were attached in a final 25-cycle PCR using Deep VentR polymerase. Before sequencing, amplicons of 200-500 bp were gel-purified using a QIAquick gel extraction kit. An Illumina HiSeq 2500 was used to sequence the TCRbeta amplicons with 250-bp paired-end reads. In the original analysis: Trimmomatic v0.33 was used to quality-trim the reads, and FLASH v1.2.11 was used to merge paired reads so that full CDR3 sequences could be recovered. V, D and J germline segments were assigned to the rearranged TCRbeta sequences using MiGEC v1.2.1b. Clonotype statistics and Shannon-Wiener diversity indices were computed with VDJtools v1.0.0. Except for diversity analysis, only each sample's 250 most abundant clonotypes were used in subsequent analyses to reduce sampling bias. In TCRdb, the public reads were trimmed at Q25 with fastp and aligned with MiXCR, with productive beta chains retained. Every distinct CDR3 protein forms one entry, paired with its most common genes and DNA. The authors' filters were not applied to this entry. The sample table holds 330,000 or so distinct CDR3 sequences, of which about 61% were seen once. Approximately 5.9% of the sample lies in the top ten.

This clonotype was counted many times. The target of this receptor is not known. Base quality data are lacking; no much larger clone is found one base away. Blood RNA was extracted from unsorted whole blood with TRIzol reagent; germline DNA came from the DNeasy Blood & Tissue kit. At the time of sampling, the patients had chronic HBV infection and had not received any treatment. Before surgery, about 4 milliliters of peripheral blood were collected into K2EDTA tubes. Trimming at the junction amounts to 0 bases on V and 2 bases on J, and the germline ends lie 8 bases apart. From a lookup of the germline V gene, CDR1 and CDR2 are SGHRS and YFSETQ. The CDR3 spans 14 residues, from the cysteine through the phenylalanine. Left in the record is the CDR3 DNA by itself, 42 bases read in frame from the first base.

The TCR sequence derives from a man aged 40-55 years with primary liver carcinoma and hepatitis B virus infection. The chain couples TRBV5-1 to TRBJ1-1, with no D gene named confidently. Sequencing was done on a sample of peripheral blood. Here is the DNA: TGCGCCAGCAGCTTGGGACAAAGAAACACTGAAGCTTTCTTT. Its translation is CASSLGQRNTEAFF.